The rows below give T cell receptor beta chains drawn from one sample of a study of blood T cell repertoires in COVID-19. Clones were read by immunoSEQ multiplex PCR, and TCRdb kept only the in-frame ones, dropping some. This table holds over 95,000 clones, approximately 90% found once. Sample: peripheral blood. The source of these receptors is a human donor with acute or convalescent COVID-19. The donor label of this sample is uncertain. Both conserved end residues are part of each CDR3. The D gene is left open where the match is weak. Expanded clones are given a class, and other clones once, few, many or no size at all.

V gene: TRBV12-3/TRBV12-4
clone size: once
J gene: TRBJ1-1
D gene: -
CDR3 DNA: TGTGCCAGCAGTTTGCTGGAGGGTATTGAAGCTTTCTTT
CDR3 protein: CASSLLEGIEAFF

V gene: TRBV29-1
clone size: -
J gene: TRBJ2-1
D gene: -
CDR3 DNA: TGCAGCGTTGAAGGGAGCGGAGAGTACAATGAGCAGTTCTTC
CDR3 protein: CSVEGSGEYNEQFF

V gene: TRBV18
clone size: once
J gene: TRBJ2-2
D gene: -
CDR3 DNA: TGTGCCAGCTCACCTACGCTAAGTCTCACCGGGGAGCTGTTTTTT
CDR3 protein: CASSPTLSLTGELFF

V gene: TRBV7-8
clone size: -
J gene: TRBJ1-1
D gene: -
CDR3 DNA: TGTGCCAGCAGCGTGGACAGAATGAACACTGAAGCTTTCTTT
CDR3 protein: CASSVDRMNTEAFF

V gene: TRBV6-6
clone size: -
J gene: TRBJ1-1
D gene: -
CDR3 DNA: TGTGCCAGCAGTTTATTGGAACTAAACACTGAAGCTTTCTTT
CDR3 protein: CASSLLELNTEAFF

V gene: TRBV11-2
clone size: -
J gene: TRBJ2-1
D gene: TRBD2
CDR3 DNA: TGTGCCAGCAGCTTAGAGGCTAGCGGGGGTTACAATGAGCAGTTCTTC
CDR3 protein: CASSLEASGGYNEQFF

V gene: TRBV4-1
clone size: -
J gene: TRBJ2-1
D gene: -
CDR3 DNA: TGCGCCAGCAGCCGGATTTTGGGGCGCACCTACAATGAGCAGTTCTTC
CDR3 protein: CASSRILGRTYNEQFF

V gene: TRBV5-1
clone size: -
J gene: TRBJ2-7
D gene: -
CDR3 DNA: TGCGCCAGCAGCTTGAGGGGGAGAACCTACGAGCAGTACTTC
CDR3 protein: CASSLRGRTYEQYF

V gene: TRBV29-1
clone size: -
J gene: TRBJ2-3
D gene: TRBD1
CDR3 DNA: TGCAGCGTTGCCGGGACAGCCCTTATCACAGATACGCAGTATTTT
CDR3 protein: CSVAGTALITDTQYF

V gene: TRBV4-2
clone size: few
J gene: TRBJ2-2
D gene: TRBD2
CDR3 DNA: TGTGCCAGCAGCCCCCAGAATAAGCGGGGGTCCGACGGCGGGGAGCTGTTTTTT
CDR3 protein: CASSPQNKRGSDGGELFF

V gene: TRBV4-2
clone size: -
J gene: TRBJ2-1
D gene: TRBD2
CDR3 DNA: TGTGCCAGCAGCCGACACGTTAGCGGGGGGTCCGGCAATGAGCAGTTCTTC
CDR3 protein: CASSRHVSGGSGNEQFF

V gene: TRBV25-1
clone size: once
J gene: TRBJ1-6
D gene: TRBD1
CDR3 DNA: TGTGCCAGCAGCCCCGACAGGGGGAATTCACCCCTCCACTTT
CDR3 protein: CASSPDRGNSPLHF

V gene: TRBV6-5
clone size: -
J gene: TRBJ1-3
D gene: TRBD1
CDR3 DNA: TGTGCCAGCAGGGGAGACAGGGGGAAAGGAAACACCATATATTTT
CDR3 protein: CASRGDRGKGNTIYF

V gene: TRBV6-1
clone size: -
J gene: TRBJ2-1
D gene: TRBD2
CDR3 DNA: TGTGCCAGCAGTGAAGCGCTAAGGGGTAGCGGGGGCTACAATGAGCAGTTCTTC
CDR3 protein: CASSEALRGSGGYNEQFF

V gene: TRBV28
clone size: few
J gene: TRBJ1-2
D gene: TRBD1
CDR3 DNA: TGTGCCAGTCGAACTCTCGGGACAGGTCATGGCTACACCTTC
CDR3 protein: CASRTLGTGHGYTF

V gene: TRBV6-2/TRBV6-3
clone size: -
J gene: TRBJ2-3
D gene: -
CDR3 DNA: TGTGCCAGCAGTCTAAACGCAGATACGCAGTATTTT
CDR3 protein: CASSLNADTQYF

V gene: TRBV6-2/TRBV6-3
clone size: once
J gene: TRBJ1-5
D gene: TRBD1
CDR3 DNA: TGTGCCAGCAGTTACCACCCTTACAGGGGTGGAGGCAATCAGCCCCAGCATTTT
CDR3 protein: CASSYHPYRGGGNQPQHF

V gene: TRBV5-1
clone size: -
J gene: TRBJ1-2
D gene: -
CDR3 DNA: TGCGCCAGCAGTTTCTCGGCTAACTATGGCTACACCTTC
CDR3 protein: CASSFSANYGYTF

V gene: TRBV30
clone size: -
J gene: TRBJ1-2
D gene: -
CDR3 DNA: TGTGCCACCCAATCCTTTCCAGATTCTGAGGAATATGGCTACACCTTC
CDR3 protein: CATQSFPDSEEYGYTF

V gene: TRBV6-2/TRBV6-3
clone size: -
J gene: TRBJ2-3
D gene: TRBD2
CDR3 DNA: TGTGCCAGCAGTTATCCCCTAGCGGGGGGGATCACAGATACGCAGTATTTT
CDR3 protein: CASSYPLAGGITDTQYF

V gene: TRBV18
clone size: -
J gene: TRBJ1-3
D gene: TRBD1
CDR3 DNA: TGTGCCAGCTCACCCACGGGACAGGGGAGTGACACCATATATTTT
CDR3 protein: CASSPTGQGSDTIYF

V gene: TRBV7-9
clone size: -
J gene: TRBJ2-7
D gene: -
CDR3 DNA: TGTGCCAGCAGGATAGGGGCGGTAGACGAGCAGTACTTC
CDR3 protein: CASRIGAVDEQYF

V gene: TRBV9
clone size: -
J gene: TRBJ1-6
D gene: -
CDR3 DNA: TGTGCCAGCAGCGTACGTGGAGACAGTTATTCACCCCTCCACTTT
CDR3 protein: CASSVRGDSYSPLHF

V gene: TRBV6-5
clone size: -
J gene: TRBJ1-1
D gene: TRBD1
CDR3 DNA: TGTGCCAGCAGTTACGCTGTCGGGACAGATGAAGCTTTCTTT
CDR3 protein: CASSYAVGTDEAFF

V gene: TRBV6-6
clone size: -
J gene: TRBJ1-5
D gene: -
CDR3 DNA: TGTGCCAGCAGTTATCAGGGGAGGGATCAGCCCCAGCATTTT
CDR3 protein: CASSYQGRDQPQHF

V gene: TRBV13
clone size: -
J gene: TRBJ1-2
D gene: -
CDR3 DNA: TGTGCCAGCAGCTTAGTAACAGGTTACGGTCCCTATGGCTACACCTTC
CDR3 protein: CASSLVTGYGPYGYTF

V gene: TRBV20-1
clone size: -
J gene: TRBJ2-7
D gene: -
CDR3 DNA: TGCAGTCTAAACTTTCACGAGCAGTACTTC
CDR3 protein: CSLNFHEQYF

V gene: TRBV4-2
clone size: -
J gene: TRBJ2-1
D gene: TRBD1
CDR3 DNA: TGTGCCAGCAGCCAAGATGAGGGGGCGGCCTGGAATGAGCAGTTCTTC
CDR3 protein: CASSQDEGAAWNEQFF

V gene: TRBV7-8
clone size: -
J gene: TRBJ2-5
D gene: -
CDR3 DNA: TGTGCCAGCTGCTTGGGACAAGGGAGGGCCCAAGAGACCCAGTACTTC
CDR3 protein: CASCLGQGRAQETQYF

V gene: TRBV5-4
clone size: -
J gene: TRBJ2-2
D gene: TRBD2
CDR3 DNA: TGTGCCAGCAGCCAAGGACTAGCGGCTACGAACACCGGGGAGCTGTTTTTT
CDR3 protein: CASSQGLAATNTGELFF

V gene: TRBV5-8
clone size: -
J gene: TRBJ1-2
D gene: -
CDR3 DNA: TGTGCCAGCAGTCGTCTCGGGATTGGCTACACCTTC
CDR3 protein: CASSRLGIGYTF

V gene: TRBV28
clone size: -
J gene: TRBJ1-2
D gene: TRBD1
CDR3 DNA: TGTGCCAGCAGTTTGGTTATGACAGGGAGCCCATATGGCTACACCTTC
CDR3 protein: CASSLVMTGSPYGYTF

V gene: TRBV19
clone size: -
J gene: TRBJ2-4
D gene: TRBD2
CDR3 DNA: TGTGCCAGTAGTTCGAGGACTAGCGAAAACATTCAGTACTTC
CDR3 protein: CASSSRTSENIQYF

V gene: TRBV5-8
clone size: -
J gene: TRBJ2-1
D gene: TRBD1
CDR3 DNA: TGTGCCAGCAGCCCCAGGGGGTTTGTCCCCTACAATGAGCAGTTCTTC
CDR3 protein: CASSPRGFVPYNEQFF

V gene: TRBV9
clone size: -
J gene: TRBJ1-1
D gene: -
CDR3 DNA: TGTGCCAGCAGCGTAGACGGGGAGACTGAAGCTTTCTTT
CDR3 protein: CASSVDGETEAFF

V gene: TRBV6-5
clone size: -
J gene: TRBJ2-7
D gene: -
CDR3 DNA: TGTGCCAGCAGTTTTAAAGGGGGGGAGGTCTCCTACGAGCAGTACTTC
CDR3 protein: CASSFKGGEVSYEQYF

V gene: TRBV20-1
clone size: -
J gene: TRBJ2-1
D gene: -
CDR3 DNA: TGCAGTGCTGAGCGTTACAATGAGCAGTTCTTC
CDR3 protein: CSAERYNEQFF

V gene: TRBV7-9
clone size: -
J gene: TRBJ1-5
D gene: -
CDR3 DNA: TGTGCCAGCAGCTTACAGGGCCGGGGCAATCAGCCCCAGCATTTT
CDR3 protein: CASSLQGRGNQPQHF

V gene: TRBV18
clone size: once
J gene: TRBJ1-2
D gene: TRBD1
CDR3 DNA: TGTGCCAGCTCACGCGAGCAGCCGGGACAGGGTATTGATGGCTACACCTTC
CDR3 protein: CASSREQPGQGIDGYTF

V gene: TRBV4-3
clone size: -
J gene: TRBJ2-3
D gene: -
CDR3 DNA: TGCGCCAGCAGCCAAGACACAGGGATTGGAGATACGCAGTATTTT
CDR3 protein: CASSQDTGIGDTQYF

V gene: TRBV28
clone size: -
J gene: TRBJ2-5
D gene: TRBD1
CDR3 DNA: TGTGCCAGCAGTCCTTGGACAGGAGGCAAAGAGACCCAGTACTTC
CDR3 protein: CASSPWTGGKETQYF

V gene: TRBV30
clone size: -
J gene: TRBJ2-2
D gene: -
CDR3 DNA: TGTGCCTGGAGGCGGGGGCACACCGGGGAGCTGTTTTTT
CDR3 protein: CAWRRGHTGELFF

V gene: TRBV28
clone size: -
J gene: TRBJ1-2
D gene: TRBD1
CDR3 DNA: TGTGCCAGCAGTTTAGGGACAGGGAACTATGGCTACACCTTC
CDR3 protein: CASSLGTGNYGYTF

V gene: TRBV7-3
clone size: -
J gene: TRBJ1-2
D gene: -
CDR3 DNA: TGTGCCAGCAGCTTAAGGCCAGGGATCGGAACTAACTATGGCTACACCTTC
CDR3 protein: CASSLRPGIGTNYGYTF

V gene: TRBV19
clone size: -
J gene: TRBJ1-6
D gene: -
CDR3 DNA: TGTGCCAGTAGTATAAACGAGCGGAATTCACCCCTCCACTTT
CDR3 protein: CASSINERNSPLHF

V gene: TRBV7-9
clone size: -
J gene: TRBJ2-3
D gene: TRBD2
CDR3 DNA: TGTGCCAGCAGCCACAAGGGCGGACTAGCGGTAACTAGCACAGATACGCAGTATTTT
CDR3 protein: CASSHKGGLAVTSTDTQYF

V gene: TRBV5-1
clone size: -
J gene: TRBJ1-1
D gene: -
CDR3 DNA: TGCGCCAGCAGCGTCGGTCCAGGGGCGAACACTGAAGCTTTCTTT
CDR3 protein: CASSVGPGANTEAFF

V gene: TRBV3-1/TRBV3-2
clone size: -
J gene: TRBJ2-6
D gene: -
CDR3 DNA: TGTGCCAGCAGCCAAGGACCCGGGCAGGGGATCTCTGGGGCCAACGTCCTGACTTTC
CDR3 protein: CASSQGPGQGISGANVLTF

V gene: TRBV28
clone size: -
J gene: TRBJ2-7
D gene: -
CDR3 DNA: TGTGCCAGCAGCTCCTTCGGCGGACAGCCGTCTTACGAGCAGTACTTC
CDR3 protein: CASSSFGGQPSYEQYF

V gene: TRBV5-5
clone size: once
J gene: TRBJ2-3
D gene: TRBD1
CDR3 DNA: TGTGCCAGCAGCCTTGGACAGGTCTCAGATACGCAGTATTTT
CDR3 protein: CASSLGQVSDTQYF

V gene: TRBV7-6
clone size: -
J gene: TRBJ1-4
D gene: -
CDR3 DNA: TGTGCCAGCAGCCGATTAAGACCGGGAGCCGTTCTATCAACTAATGAAAAACTGTTTTTT
CDR3 protein: CASSRLRPGAVLSTNEKLFF

V gene: TRBV30
clone size: once
J gene: TRBJ2-7
D gene: -
CDR3 DNA: TGTGCCTGGTTGGACAAGGGCTACGAGCAGTACTTC
CDR3 protein: CAWLDKGYEQYF

V gene: TRBV2
clone size: -
J gene: TRBJ2-3
D gene: -
CDR3 DNA: TGTGCCAGTTATAGGAGGGATACGCAGTATTTT
CDR3 protein: CASYRRDTQYF

V gene: TRBV27
clone size: few
J gene: TRBJ2-2
D gene: -
CDR3 DNA: TGTGCCAGCAGTAAAAGGGCGGACAAGGGACTGGGAAACACCGGGGAGCTGTTTTTT
CDR3 protein: CASSKRADKGLGNTGELFF

V gene: TRBV21-1
clone size: -
J gene: TRBJ2-7
D gene: -
CDR3 DNA: TGTGCCAGCAGCAAAGCGGAGCCCACCTACGAGCAGTACTTC
CDR3 protein: CASSKAEPTYEQYF

V gene: TRBV4-2
clone size: once
J gene: TRBJ2-7
D gene: TRBD1
CDR3 DNA: TGTGCCAGCAGCCAAGGTCAAGGGACAGGGGTCCACGAGCAGTACTTC
CDR3 protein: CASSQGQGTGVHEQYF

V gene: TRBV6-2/TRBV6-3
clone size: once
J gene: TRBJ1-5
D gene: TRBD1
CDR3 DNA: TGTGCCAGCAGTTCCCGGGACAGGGCGGTCAGCAATCAGCCCCAGCATTTT
CDR3 protein: CASSSRDRAVSNQPQHF

V gene: TRBV2
clone size: -
J gene: TRBJ2-5
D gene: TRBD2
CDR3 DNA: TGTGCCAGTCGACTAGCGGGGGGAGAGACCCAGTACTTC
CDR3 protein: CASRLAGGETQYF

V gene: TRBV7-3
clone size: -
J gene: TRBJ1-4
D gene: TRBD1
CDR3 DNA: TGTGCCAGCAGCTTAATGCAGGGGGCTGAGGAAAAACTGTTTTTT
CDR3 protein: CASSLMQGAEEKLFF